This T cell receptor beta chain was obtained from a study of CD8 T cells in Susac syndrome. This clonotype appeared a single time. The junction does not match germline at one end; this may be a read error. The RNA, 0.5 to 1 ug, was put through reverse transcription using random hexamers. TCRdb reprocessed the immunoSEQ multiplex PCR reads with MiXCR, giving one entry per CDR3 protein. The sample shows around 300,000 distinct CDR3 sequences, just over 90% of them seen only once. TCR beta was sequenced from blood CD8+ and CD4+ T cells. This CDR3 is 13 amino acids long. The TCR sequence derives from a human donor with multiple sclerosis. The sequencing input was CD4+ T cells from PBMCs. V and J are TRBV12-3 or TRBV12-4 and TRBJ2-5; unclear D gene. CDR3 coding DNA: TGTGCCAGCAGTGCCAGCAGGAGAGAGACCCAGTGCTTC. This gives the protein CASSASRRETQCF.